Listed below are T cell receptor beta chains from one sample, sequenced in a study of blood T cells in healthy people across ages. A single record per CDR3 protein comes from TCRdb applying MiXCR to the 5' RACE reads. This table holds around 800,000 distinct CDR3 sequences, more than 35% found once. Sequencing was carried out using blood. Receptors originate from a man older than 75 in good health. Each CDR3 is given with its conserved first and last residue. The order of the fields is CDR3 protein, CDR3 DNA, D gene, clone size, J gene, CDR3 length, V gene. D genes are given only for firm matches. Clone size is given for some rows only: seen once, a few or many times, or a class if the clone is expanded.

cdr3_aa: CASSLALEGTEAFF; cdr3_nt: TGCGCCAGCAGCTTGGCTCTAGAAGGCACTGAAGCTTTCTTT; d_call: -; clone_size: many; j_call: TRBJ1-1; cdr3_length: 14; v_call: TRBV5-1
cdr3_aa: CAWSLDRDDEQYF; cdr3_nt: TGTGCCTGGAGTCTCGACAGGGATGACGAGCAGTACTTC; d_call: TRBD1; clone_size: -; j_call: TRBJ2-7; cdr3_length: 13; v_call: TRBV30
cdr3_aa: CASNRDRPYEQYF; cdr3_nt: TGTGCCAGCAACCGGGACAGGCCCTACGAGCAGTACTTC; d_call: TRBD1; clone_size: few; j_call: TRBJ2-7; cdr3_length: 13; v_call: TRBV5-8
cdr3_aa: CASRDRGQSPLHF; cdr3_nt: TGTGCCAGCAGGGATAGGGGGCAATCACCCCTCCACTTT; d_call: TRBD1; clone_size: -; j_call: TRBJ1-6; cdr3_length: 13; v_call: TRBV28
cdr3_aa: CASSTGLKGADTQYF; cdr3_nt: TGTGCCAGCAGCACCGGACTAAAAGGCGCAGATACGCAGTATTTT; d_call: -; clone_size: once; j_call: TRBJ2-3; cdr3_length: 15; v_call: TRBV7-2
cdr3_aa: CSARDRVFNEKLFF; cdr3_nt: TGCAGTGCTAGGGACAGGGTTTTCAATGAAAAACTGTTTTTT; d_call: TRBD1; clone_size: few; j_call: TRBJ1-4; cdr3_length: 14; v_call: TRBV20-1
cdr3_aa: CASSLTSGHTDTQYF; cdr3_nt: TGTGCCAGCAGCTTAACTAGCGGACACACAGATACGCAGTATTTT; d_call: TRBD2; clone_size: -; j_call: TRBJ2-3; cdr3_length: 15; v_call: TRBV7-8
cdr3_aa: CASSFDGTSGTYNEQFF; cdr3_nt: TGTGCCAGCAGTTTTGATGGGACTAGCGGAACCTACAATGAGCAGTTCTTC; d_call: TRBD2; clone_size: few; j_call: TRBJ2-1; cdr3_length: 17; v_call: TRBV27
cdr3_aa: CASSSDAGWKQFF; cdr3_nt: TGTGCCAGCAGTTCAGATGCGGGTTGGAAGCAGTTCTTC; d_call: -; clone_size: -; j_call: TRBJ2-1; cdr3_length: 13; v_call: TRBV7-9
cdr3_aa: CASSPPTSGGGNEQFF; cdr3_nt: TGTGCCAGCTCACCCCCGACTAGCGGGGGCGGAAATGAGCAGTTCTTC; d_call: TRBD2; clone_size: many; j_call: TRBJ2-1; cdr3_length: 16; v_call: TRBV18
cdr3_aa: CASSDGRSYEQYF; cdr3_nt: TGTGCCAGCAGTGACGGCCGGTCCTACGAGCAGTACTTC; d_call: -; clone_size: few; j_call: TRBJ2-7; cdr3_length: 13; v_call: TRBV6-1
cdr3_aa: CASKGTGDMKLFF; cdr3_nt: TGTGCCAGCAAAGGGACAGGCGATATGAAACTGTTTTTT; d_call: TRBD1; clone_size: -; j_call: TRBJ1-4; cdr3_length: 13; v_call: TRBV25-1
cdr3_aa: CAISVAEAQYF; cdr3_nt: TGTGCCATCAGTGTTGCCGAGGCGCAGTATTTT; d_call: -; clone_size: -; j_call: TRBJ2-3; cdr3_length: 11; v_call: TRBV10-3
cdr3_aa: CASSLASGRGEQFF; cdr3_nt: TGTGCCAGCAGCTTGGCTAGCGGGAGAGGTGAGCAGTTCTTC; d_call: TRBD2; clone_size: -; j_call: TRBJ2-1; cdr3_length: 14; v_call: TRBV5-4
cdr3_aa: CASSYPGQGREKLFF; cdr3_nt: TGTGCCAGCAGTTATCCGGGACAGGGCAGGGAAAAACTGTTTTTT; d_call: TRBD1; clone_size: -; j_call: TRBJ1-4; cdr3_length: 15; v_call: TRBV7-6
cdr3_aa: CASRAGTSNQPQHF; cdr3_nt: TGTGCCAGCAGAGCTGGGACCAGCAATCAGCCCCAGCATTTT; d_call: -; clone_size: -; j_call: TRBJ1-5; cdr3_length: 14; v_call: TRBV6-6
cdr3_aa: CAIGGRAIETQYF; cdr3_nt: TGTGCCATTGGCGGGAGGGCCATAGAGACCCAGTACTTC; d_call: TRBD2; clone_size: many; j_call: TRBJ2-5; cdr3_length: 13; v_call: TRBV10-3
cdr3_aa: CAISEYRTVLDSPLHF; cdr3_nt: TGTGCCATCAGTGAGTATAGGACAGTGTTGGATTCACCCCTCCACTTT; d_call: -; clone_size: -; j_call: TRBJ1-6; cdr3_length: 16; v_call: TRBV10-3
cdr3_aa: CASSLSQGGGYTF; cdr3_nt: TGTGCCAGCAGCCTCAGTCAGGGGGGTGGCTACACCTTC; d_call: TRBD1; clone_size: -; j_call: TRBJ1-2; cdr3_length: 13; v_call: TRBV7-2
cdr3_aa: CASSLVTTGGTGELFF; cdr3_nt: TGCGCCAGCAGCTTGGTCACCACCGGAGGCACCGGGGAGCTGTTTTTT; d_call: -; clone_size: few; j_call: TRBJ2-2; cdr3_length: 16; v_call: TRBV5-1
cdr3_aa: CASSYQQGPRGTQYF; cdr3_nt: TGTGCCAGCAGTTACCAGCAGGGACCTCGTGGGACCCAGTACTTC; d_call: -; clone_size: -; j_call: TRBJ2-5; cdr3_length: 15; v_call: TRBV6-6
cdr3_aa: CAILLRSGRSYNEQFF; cdr3_nt: TGTGCCATCCTACTCCGGAGCGGGAGGTCGTACAATGAGCAGTTCTTC; d_call: TRBD2; clone_size: -; j_call: TRBJ2-1; cdr3_length: 16; v_call: TRBV2
cdr3_aa: CAISERGEGTEAFF; cdr3_nt: TGTGCCATCAGTGAAAGGGGGGAGGGCACTGAAGCTTTCTTT; d_call: -; clone_size: -; j_call: TRBJ1-1; cdr3_length: 14; v_call: TRBV10-3
cdr3_aa: CAISSTIAGGSYNEQFF; cdr3_nt: TGTGCCATCAGTTCTACTATAGCGGGAGGCTCCTACAATGAGCAGTTCTTC; d_call: TRBD2; clone_size: many; j_call: TRBJ2-1; cdr3_length: 17; v_call: TRBV10-3
cdr3_aa: CSAETLREEGTDTQYF; cdr3_nt: TGCAGTGCAGAGACTCTGAGGGAGGAAGGAACAGATACGCAGTATTTT; d_call: -; clone_size: few; j_call: TRBJ2-3; cdr3_length: 16; v_call: TRBV20-1
cdr3_aa: CSANPGGSTDTQYF; cdr3_nt: TGCAGTGCTAATCCGGGGGGGAGCACAGATACGCAGTATTTT; d_call: TRBD2; clone_size: -; j_call: TRBJ2-3; cdr3_length: 14; v_call: TRBV20-1
cdr3_aa: CSASRDRAPYEQYF; cdr3_nt: TGCAGTGCTAGTCGGGACAGGGCCCCCTACGAGCAGTACTTC; d_call: TRBD1; clone_size: -; j_call: TRBJ2-7; cdr3_length: 14; v_call: TRBV20-1
cdr3_aa: CASNKGVDQPQHF; cdr3_nt: TGTGCCAGCAATAAGGGGGTCGATCAGCCCCAGCATTTT; d_call: -; clone_size: -; j_call: TRBJ1-5; cdr3_length: 13; v_call: TRBV6-5
cdr3_aa: CSANPGRSTDTQYF; cdr3_nt: TGCAGTGCTAACCCGGGGAGGTCCACAGATACGCAGTATTTT; d_call: -; clone_size: -; j_call: TRBJ2-3; cdr3_length: 14; v_call: TRBV20-1
cdr3_aa: CAIDRGNIQYF; cdr3_nt: TGTGCCATTGACAGGGGAAACATTCAGTACTTC; d_call: TRBD1; clone_size: -; j_call: TRBJ2-4; cdr3_length: 11; v_call: TRBV2
cdr3_aa: CASSYGRRNEQFF; cdr3_nt: TGTGCCAGCAGTTATGGACGGCGAAATGAGCAGTTCTTC; d_call: -; clone_size: many; j_call: TRBJ2-1; cdr3_length: 13; v_call: TRBV27
cdr3_aa: CASSQEMAAAYEQYF; cdr3_nt: TGTGCCAGCAGCCAAGAAATGGCGGCCGCCTACGAGCAGTACTTC; d_call: -; clone_size: few; j_call: TRBJ2-7; cdr3_length: 15; v_call: TRBV3-1
cdr3_aa: CAWIDGLGGSSYNEQYF; cdr3_nt: TGTGCCTGGATCGATGGCCTGGGGGGCAGCTCCTACAATGAGCAGTACTTC; d_call: -; clone_size: -; j_call: TRBJ2-7; cdr3_length: 17; v_call: TRBV30
cdr3_aa: CASSIRGQSTDTQYF; cdr3_nt: TGTGCCAGCAGCATCAGGGGTCAAAGCACAGATACGCAGTATTTT; d_call: -; clone_size: few; j_call: TRBJ2-3; cdr3_length: 15; v_call: TRBV7-2
cdr3_aa: CASIPYRGVTEAFF; cdr3_nt: TGTGCCAGCATTCCATACAGGGGTGTCACTGAAGCTTTCTTT; d_call: TRBD1; clone_size: -; j_call: TRBJ1-1; cdr3_length: 14; v_call: TRBV28
cdr3_aa: CASSLGPPRRLQNNLETQYF; cdr3_nt: TGTGCCAGCAGCTTGGGACCCCCCCGCAGGCTGCAGAATAATTTAGAGACCCAGTACTTC; d_call: -; clone_size: -; j_call: TRBJ2-5; cdr3_length: 20; v_call: TRBV5-5
cdr3_aa: CASSSTSVEQYF; cdr3_nt: TGTGCCAGCAGCTCAACTAGCGTCGAGCAGTACTTC; d_call: TRBD2; clone_size: -; j_call: TRBJ2-7; cdr3_length: 12; v_call: TRBV11-2
cdr3_aa: CSLTTGEETQYF; cdr3_nt: TGCAGCCTCACGACTGGAGAAGAGACCCAGTACTTC; d_call: -; clone_size: once; j_call: TRBJ2-5; cdr3_length: 12; v_call: TRBV29-1
cdr3_aa: CASVPPPRSDTQYF; cdr3_nt: TGTGCTAGTGTTCCCCCACCCCGCTCAGATACGCAGTATTTT; d_call: -; clone_size: -; j_call: TRBJ2-3; cdr3_length: 14; v_call: TRBV12-5
cdr3_aa: CASSELAGGFLAKNIQYF; cdr3_nt: TGTGCCAGCAGTGAACTAGCGGGGGGATTCTTAGCCAAAAACATTCAGTACTTC; d_call: TRBD2; clone_size: few; j_call: TRBJ2-4; cdr3_length: 18; v_call: TRBV2
cdr3_aa: CASSLYRGATNEKLFF; cdr3_nt: TGTGCCAGCAGTTTATATAGGGGTGCAACTAATGAAAAACTGTTTTTT; d_call: -; clone_size: -; j_call: TRBJ1-4; cdr3_length: 16; v_call: TRBV28